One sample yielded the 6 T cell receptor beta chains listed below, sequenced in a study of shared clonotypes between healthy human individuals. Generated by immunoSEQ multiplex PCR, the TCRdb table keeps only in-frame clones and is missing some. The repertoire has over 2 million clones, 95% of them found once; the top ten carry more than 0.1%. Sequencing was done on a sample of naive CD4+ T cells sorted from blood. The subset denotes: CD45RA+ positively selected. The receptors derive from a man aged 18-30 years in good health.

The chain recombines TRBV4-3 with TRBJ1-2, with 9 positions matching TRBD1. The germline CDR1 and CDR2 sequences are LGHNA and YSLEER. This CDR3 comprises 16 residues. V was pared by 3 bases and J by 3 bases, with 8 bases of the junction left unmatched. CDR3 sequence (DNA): TGCGCCAGCAGCCAGGCCACAGGGGGCGAGTACTATGGCTACACCTTC. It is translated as CASSQATGGEYYGYTF.

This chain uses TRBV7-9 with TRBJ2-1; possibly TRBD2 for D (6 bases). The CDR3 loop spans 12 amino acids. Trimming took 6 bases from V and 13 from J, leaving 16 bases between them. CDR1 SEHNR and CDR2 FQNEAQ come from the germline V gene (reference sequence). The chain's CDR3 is CASSFGSGPQFF. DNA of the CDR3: TGTGCCAGCAGTTTTGGTAGCGGACCACAGTTCTTC.

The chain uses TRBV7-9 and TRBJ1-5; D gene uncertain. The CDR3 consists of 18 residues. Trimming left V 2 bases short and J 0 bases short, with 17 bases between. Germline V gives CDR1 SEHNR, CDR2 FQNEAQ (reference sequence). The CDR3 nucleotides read TGTGCCAGCAGCTTAAGGCGTTCGAGGGAACATAGCAATCAGCCCCAGCATTTT. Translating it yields CASSLRRSREHSNQPQHF.

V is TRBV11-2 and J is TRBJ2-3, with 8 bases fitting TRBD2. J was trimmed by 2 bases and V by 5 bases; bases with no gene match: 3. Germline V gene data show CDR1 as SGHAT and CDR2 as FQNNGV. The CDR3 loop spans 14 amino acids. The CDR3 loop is CASSPSGLTDTQYF. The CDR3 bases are TGTGCCAGCAGCCCTAGCGGGCTCACAGATACGCAGTATTTT. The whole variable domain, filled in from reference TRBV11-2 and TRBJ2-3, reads EAGVAQSPRYKIIEKRQSVAFWCNPISGHATLYWYQQILGQGPKLLIQFQNNGVVDDSQLPKDRFSAERLKGVDSTLKIQPAKLEDSAVYLCASSPSGLTDTQYFGPGTRLTVL.

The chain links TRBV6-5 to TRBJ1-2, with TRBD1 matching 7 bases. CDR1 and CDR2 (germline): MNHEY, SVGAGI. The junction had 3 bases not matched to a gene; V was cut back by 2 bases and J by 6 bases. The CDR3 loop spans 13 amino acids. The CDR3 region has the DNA TGTGCCAGCAGTTACGCGACAGGGAATGGCTACACCTTC. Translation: CASSYATGNGYTF.

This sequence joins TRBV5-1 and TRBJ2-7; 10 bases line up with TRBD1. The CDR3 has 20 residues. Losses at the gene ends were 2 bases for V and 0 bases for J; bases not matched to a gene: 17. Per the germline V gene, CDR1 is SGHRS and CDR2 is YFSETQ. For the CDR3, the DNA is TGCGCCAGCAGCTTCAAGGACGTCCCGGGACAGGGGAAGAGCTCCTACGAGCAGTACTTC. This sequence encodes CASSFKDVPGQGKSSYEQYF.